The T cell receptor beta chain described here comes from a study of cytomegalovirus exposure and HLA in healthy donors. Background on the study: Falling in the Caucasian-associated ancestry cluster were about 83% of under 450 genotyped donors. The study, taken as a whole, reports: Further analysis, carried out later, found HLA-associated TCR beta chains more clonally expanded than equally common other chains. An analysis done earlier found most TCR beta V segments productive about 87% or about 30% of the time.

Amplification used 60 Vbeta primers and 13 Jbeta primers. Libraries were prepared by immunoSEQ multiplex PCR; TCRdb keeps only in-frame clonotypes and omits some of them. Of 170,000 or so clones listed, over 70% are singletons. This clone was recorded a few times. Its antigen is not identified. V lost 2 bases to trimming and J lost 4 bases; unmatched junction nucleotides: 6. The germline CDR1 and CDR2 sequences are SEHNR and FQNEAQ (reference sequence). This CDR3 is 15 amino acids long. Although they were nominally healthy when sampled, donors likely had unrecorded immune exposures. The source material was PBMCs. The chain carries TRBV7-9 and TRBJ2-7; 9 bases agree with TRBD2. This TCR was sampled from a woman aged 45-59 years in good health and CMV-seropositive. DNA of the CDR3: TGTGCCAGCAGCTTATACGTTAGCGGGAGTTACGAGCAGTACTTC. Its protein is CASSLYVSGSYEQYF.